This T cell receptor (beta chain) is drawn from a study of blood T cell repertoires in COVID-19. CDR1 is SGDLS, CDR2 YYNGEE, per germline. The CDR3 length is 16 residues. The trim removed 0 bases at V and 7 bases at J, leaving 7 bases unmatched. The authors' processing: Nucleated cell number was recorded as an estimate derived from reference gene primer amplification. Profiling relied on immunoSEQ multiplex PCR, and the TCRdb table lists in-frame clones only, not all of them. V and J calls and clone size are as listed in that table; D and trimming were resolved from the DNA. Of 300,000 or so clones in the sample, approximately 90% were seen once.

The TCR was taken from a woman under 30 who had recovered from COVID-19. Source material: PBMCs or T cells enriched from blood (not recorded which). V usage is TRBV9 and J usage is TRBJ2-1, with 10 bases matching TRBD2. The CDR3 DNA follows: TGTGCCAGCAGCGTAGCTGCGGCTAGCGGGAGAAATGAGCAGTTCTTC. Protein: CASSVAAASGRNEQFF.